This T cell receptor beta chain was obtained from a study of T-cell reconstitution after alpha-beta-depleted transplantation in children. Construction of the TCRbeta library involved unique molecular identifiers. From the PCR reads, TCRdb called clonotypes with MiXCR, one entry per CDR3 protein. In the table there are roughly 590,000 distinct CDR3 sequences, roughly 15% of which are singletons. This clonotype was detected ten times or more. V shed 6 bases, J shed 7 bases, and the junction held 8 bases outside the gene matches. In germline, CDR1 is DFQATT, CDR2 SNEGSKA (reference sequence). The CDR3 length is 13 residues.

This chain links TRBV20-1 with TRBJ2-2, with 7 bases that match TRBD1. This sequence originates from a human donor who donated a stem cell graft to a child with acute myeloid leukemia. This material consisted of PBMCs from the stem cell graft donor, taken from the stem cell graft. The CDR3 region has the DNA TGCAGTGCGGGACAGTCGGCTGGCGGGGAGCTGTTTTTT. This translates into CSAGQSAGGELFF.